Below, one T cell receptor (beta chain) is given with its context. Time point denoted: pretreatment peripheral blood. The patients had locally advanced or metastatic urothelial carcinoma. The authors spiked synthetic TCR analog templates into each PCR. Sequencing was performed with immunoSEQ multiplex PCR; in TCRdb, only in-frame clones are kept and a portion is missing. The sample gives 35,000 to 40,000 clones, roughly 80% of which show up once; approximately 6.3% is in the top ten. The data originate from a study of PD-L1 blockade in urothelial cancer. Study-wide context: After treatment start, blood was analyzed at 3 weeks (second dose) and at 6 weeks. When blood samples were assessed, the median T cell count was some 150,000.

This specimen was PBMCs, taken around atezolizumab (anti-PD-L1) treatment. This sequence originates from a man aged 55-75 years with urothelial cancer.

CDR3 amino acids: CASGGTGGSRNYGYTF. In nucleotides, the CDR3 is TGTGCCAGCGGCGGGACAGGGGGAAGTCGAAACTATGGCTACACCTTC. The genes are TRBV9 and TRBJ1-2; 11 nucleotides align to TRBD1. With V trimmed by 7 bases and J by 2 bases, 10 bases remained unmatched. There are 16 residues in the CDR3. Germline CDR1 is SGDLS and CDR2 is YYNGEE. The full variable domain, in which reference TRBV9 and TRBJ1-2 provide the parts outside the CDR3, is DSGVTQTPKHLITATGQRVTLRCSPRSGDLSVYWYQQSLDQGLQFLIQYYNGEERAKGNILERFSAQQFPDLHSELNLSSLELGDSALYFCASGGTGGSRNYGYTFGSGTRLTVV.